This TCR beta chain was captured in a study of blood T cell repertoires in COVID-19. Background on the study: From the United States, Italy and Spain came samples of acute and convalescent COVID-19. Nucleic acid was either cDNA or gDNA, and it came from T cells, B-cell-depleted T cells, or PBMCs.

In the original processing: Reference gene primer amplification gave nucleated cell count estimates. Some clones are missing from TCRdb's copy, which holds only in-frame ones; the method was immunoSEQ multiplex PCR. V and J calls and clone size are copied from that table; D and trimming were computed from the DNA. The sample includes 90,000 to 120,000 clones, approximately 80% of them seen just once. Germline assignment: CDR1 SNHLY and CDR2 FYNNEI. With 5 bases removed from V and 4 bases from J, the gap between germline ends came to 14 bases. The CDR3 consists of 14 residues. The sample was peripheral blood. The chain links TRBV2 to TRBJ1-2, with D perhaps TRBD1 (5 bases). The TCR comes from a man between 70 and 80 years old with acute or convalescent COVID-19. The CDR3 bases are TGTGCCAGCAGTACTGACCTGGGGGGCTATGGCTACACCTTC. Translated, it gives CASSTDLGGYGYTF.